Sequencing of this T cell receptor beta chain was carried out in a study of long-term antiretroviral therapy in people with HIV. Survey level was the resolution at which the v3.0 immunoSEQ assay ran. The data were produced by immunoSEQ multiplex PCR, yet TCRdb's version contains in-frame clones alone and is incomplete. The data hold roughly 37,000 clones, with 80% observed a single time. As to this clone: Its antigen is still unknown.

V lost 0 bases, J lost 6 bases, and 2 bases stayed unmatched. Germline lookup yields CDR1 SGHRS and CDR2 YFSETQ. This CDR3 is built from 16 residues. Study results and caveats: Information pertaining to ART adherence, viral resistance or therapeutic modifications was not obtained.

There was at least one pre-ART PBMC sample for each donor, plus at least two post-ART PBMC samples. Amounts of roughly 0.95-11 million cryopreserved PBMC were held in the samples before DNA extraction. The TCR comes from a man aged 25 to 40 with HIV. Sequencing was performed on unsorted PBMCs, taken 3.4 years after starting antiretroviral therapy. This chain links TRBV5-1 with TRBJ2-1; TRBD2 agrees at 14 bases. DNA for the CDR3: TGCGCCAGCAGCTTGGAGGGACTAGCGGGAGTCAATGAGCAGTTCTTC. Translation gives CASSLEGLAGVNEQFF.